This T cell receptor (beta chain) came from a study of spatial heterogeneity in lung cancer. About the study: Detection consistently captured more beta-chain sequences than alpha-chain sequences.

Time point specified: blood at routine non-recurrence follow-up after resection. The authors sequenced whole RNA from tumor, nontumor lung or frozen PBMC without sorting. TCRdb redid the calling of the 5' RACE reads with MiXCR, one entry per CDR3 protein. The sample records around 120,000 distinct CDR3 sequences, 12% being singletons. The receptor comes from a male donor with early-stage non-small cell lung cancer. The specimen was PBMCs, collected at follow-up.

The CDR3 DNA is TGTGCCAGCAGTTGGGGGCCGGGCGCCGAGCAGTACTTC. Encoded protein: CASSWGPGAEQYF. The chain employs TRBV6-2 or TRBV6-3 and TRBJ2-7; the D gene is possibly TRBD1 (6 bases). Trimming shortened V by 4 bases and J by 6 bases, and 13 bases separated the two germline ends. The CDR3 runs 13 residues. Germline CDR1 MNHEY, CDR2 SVGEGT.